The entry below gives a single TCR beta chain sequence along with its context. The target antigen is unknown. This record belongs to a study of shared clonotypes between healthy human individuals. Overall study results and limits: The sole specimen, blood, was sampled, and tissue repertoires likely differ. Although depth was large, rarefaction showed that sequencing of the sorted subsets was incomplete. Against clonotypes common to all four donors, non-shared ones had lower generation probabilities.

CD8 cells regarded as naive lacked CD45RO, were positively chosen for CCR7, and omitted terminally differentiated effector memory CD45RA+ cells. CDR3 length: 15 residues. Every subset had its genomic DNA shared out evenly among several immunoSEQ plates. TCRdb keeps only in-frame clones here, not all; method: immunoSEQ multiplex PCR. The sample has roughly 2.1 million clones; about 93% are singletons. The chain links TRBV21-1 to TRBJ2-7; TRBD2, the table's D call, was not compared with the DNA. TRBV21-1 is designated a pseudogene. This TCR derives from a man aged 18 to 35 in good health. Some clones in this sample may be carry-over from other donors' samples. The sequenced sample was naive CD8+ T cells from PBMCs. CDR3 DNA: TGTGCCAGCAAAACATTGGATCGGAGCTCCTACGAGCAGTACTTC. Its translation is CASKTLDRSSYEQYF.